The rows below give T cell receptor beta chains drawn from one sample of a study of patients and donors after allogeneic stem cell transplantation. From the RT-PCR reads, TCRdb called clonotypes with MiXCR, one entry per CDR3 protein. In the table there are 200,000 to 250,000 distinct CDR3 sequences, roughly 14% of which are singletons. Sequenced sample: blood, either unsorted or a sorted T cell fraction (not recorded which). The receptor source for this set is a human donor who was either an allogeneic HSCT recipient or a stem cell or donor lymphocyte infusion donor (not recorded which). It is not recorded whose cells these are; they may come from a transplant donor. Each CDR3 is given with its conserved first and last residue. D genes are given only for firm matches. Clone size, where shown, is once, few, many, or a class for clones that have expanded.

v_gene,abundance,d_gene,len,j_gene,CDR3nt,CDR3aa
TRBV3-1,many,.,15,TRBJ1-4,TGTGCCAGCAGCCAAAACACAGGGATGGGTGAAAAACTGTTTTTT,CASSQNTGMGEKLFF
TRBV12-3/TRBV12-4,many,TRBD2,19,TRBJ2-2,TGTGCCAGCAGTTCGATGCCGGGACTAGCGGGGGGCAACACCGGGGAGCTGTTTTTT,CASSSMPGLAGGNTGELFF
TRBV5-5,.,.,17,TRBJ2-7,TGTGCCAGCAGCATACACTCCGGGACGGGGTACTCCTACGAGCAGTACTTC,CASSIHSGTGYSYEQYF
TRBV7-3,.,.,13,TRBJ2-5,TGTGCCAGCAGCTTATCGTTCCGAGAGACCCAGTACTTC,CASSLSFRETQYF
TRBV11-3,few,TRBD2,16,TRBJ2-5,TGTGCCAGCAGCTTAGGAGGACTAGCGGAACAAGAGACCCAGTACTTC,CASSLGGLAEQETQYF
TRBV20-1,few,TRBD1,12,TRBJ1-2,TGCAGTGCTGGACAGGGAAACTATGGCTACACCTTC,CSAGQGNYGYTF
TRBV5-1,.,TRBD2,14,TRBJ2-3,TGCGCCAGTAAGCGGGAGGGCAACACAGATACGCAGTATTTT,CASKREGNTDTQYF
TRBV12-3/TRBV12-4,.,TRBD1,14,TRBJ2-7,TGTGCCAGCAGTCCCGACAGGGTCGTGGGCGAGCAGTACTTC,CASSPDRVVGEQYF
TRBV5-1,many,TRBD2,15,TRBJ2-5,TGCGCCAGCAGCCGACTAGCGGGGGAACAAGAGACCCAGTACTTC,CASSRLAGEQETQYF
TRBV12-3/TRBV12-4,.,TRBD1,17,TRBJ2-2,TGTGCCAGCAGCCGCTACCGGGACAGGTTTTACACCGGGGAGCTGTTTTTT,CASSRYRDRFYTGELFF
TRBV30,few,TRBD1,12,TRBJ1-1,TGTGCCGGTAATACAGGGGGGCTGGGAGCTTTCTTT,CAGNTGGLGAFF